This record covers a single T cell receptor (beta chain). The antigen is not known. This specimen belongs to a study of T-cell memory formation after mild COVID-19. Looking at the study overall: TCR clusters were mostly donor specific.

It was 5'RACE with constant-segment primers that produced the TCR alpha and TCR beta cDNA libraries, which carried sample barcodes and UMIs. MiXCR was run by TCRdb on the 5' RACE reads, yielding one entry per CDR3 protein. The data hold 140,000 or so distinct CDR3 sequences, with under 25% observed a single time. Study-wide points: A second wave expanding day 15 to 37 was CD4+-biased; contracting clones were balanced. What remained unconfirmed was the SARS-CoV-2 specificity of second-wave clones peaking on day 37.

Germline V gene sequence: CDR1 ENHRY, CDR2 SYGVKD. There are 16 residues in the CDR3. V lost 6 bases to trimming and J lost 10 bases; unmatched junction nucleotides: 13. The rearrangement links TRBV10-3 to TRBJ2-3; 13 nucleotides match TRBD2. This sequence originates from an adult woman who had mild COVID-19 (a few samples of this study predate the infection). Cell type and time point are not known. Sequenced: PBMCs or a T cell subset sorted from them (not recorded which). The CDR3 sequence: CAISRTSGSGDGAQYF. The CDR3 DNA reads as TGTGCCATCAGCAGGACTAGCGGGAGTGGGGATGGGGCGCAGTATTTT.